Listed here are 20 T cell receptor beta chains from one sample, sequenced in a study of T cell repertoires in cytomegalovirus infection. TCRdb used MiXCR to reprocess the reads, holding one entry per CDR3 protein. The sample contains approximately 730,000 distinct CDR3 sequences, around a third of which appear only once. Their specific antigens are unknown. The sample consisted of cultured PBMCs, taken from culture after CMV antigen stimulation. The receptors here all came from a human donor in good health (CMV status not recorded). Some clones in this sample may be carry-over from other donors' samples.

The V gene is TRBV12-3 or TRBV12-4, the J gene TRBJ1-6; D unresolved. The CDR3 sequence is 16 residues long. Trimming left V 2 bases short and J 4 bases short, with 12 bases between. CDR3 amino acids: CASSLSHGRYNSPLHF. In nucleotides, the CDR3 is TGTGCCAGCAGTTTATCCCACGGACGTTATAATTCACCCCTCCACTTT.

The chain uses TRBV6-5 and TRBJ2-1; 12 bases agree with TRBD1. Trimming removed 4 bases from V and 9 bases from J; junction bases left unmatched: 13. This CDR3 comprises 17 residues. Germline V lookup: CDR1 MNHEY, CDR2 SVGAGI. This CDR3 is CASSSSSGTGGEGEQFF. Here the CDR3 DNA reads TGTGCCAGCAGTTCTAGTTCCGGGACAGGGGGCGAAGGTGAGCAGTTCTTC.

The V call is TRBV7-6, the J call TRBJ1-6; 8 bases fit TRBD1. Trimming cost V 5 bases and J 9 bases; bases outside gene matches: 6. This CDR3 spans 14 amino acids. Germline V CDR1 and CDR2: SGHVS, FNYEAQ. The CDR3 loop reads CASSQTGGTSPLHF. DNA of the CDR3: TGTGCCAGCAGCCAAACAGGGGGAACTTCACCCCTCCACTTT.

Written as DNA, the CDR3 is TGTGCCAGCAGCCAGGGGCCCGGTGGCTACACCTTC. Its protein product is CASSQGPGGYTF. The chain employs TRBV12-3 or TRBV12-4 and TRBJ1-2, with a weak D call TRBD1 (6 bases). V lost 6 bases and J lost 7, with 12 bases in between. This CDR3 spans 12 amino acids.

This clonotype was seen a single time. This rearrangement joins TRBV15 to TRBJ2-1; D unclear. The CDR3 contains 12 residues. Germline V gene data show CDR1 as LNHNV and CDR2 as YYDKDF (reference sequence). V was trimmed by 4 bases and J by 4 bases, leaving 5 bases between them. The CDR3 DNA reads TGTGCCACCAGCAAACGGTACAATGAGCAGTTCTTC. This translates into CATSKRYNEQFF. Full variable domain (rest looked up from reference TRBV15 and TRBJ2-1): DAMVIQNPRYQVTQFGKPVTLSCSQTLNHNVMYWYQQKSSQAPKLLFHYYDKDFNNEADTPDNFQSRRPNTSFCFLDIRSPGLGDTAMYLCATSKRYNEQFFGPGTRLTVL.

This clonotype was seen a few times. CDR3 DNA: TGCGCCAGCAGCCAATACGGGACCAGGCGTGGCTACACCTTC. This sequence encodes CASSQYGTRRGYTF. The chain recombines TRBV4-1 with TRBJ1-2; a possible D gene is TRBD1 (5 bases). CDR1 and CDR2 from the germline V gene are MGHRA and YSYEKL. V lost 2 bases to trimming and J lost 7 bases, with 14 bases between them. This CDR3 is built from 14 residues.

The chain is built from TRBV20-1 and TRBJ2-7; 8 bases line up with TRBD1. This CDR3 is 13 amino acids long. The ends lost 7 bases at V and 4 bases at J; junction bases unmatched: 9. The germline gives CDR1 DFQATT, CDR2 SNEGSKA (reference sequence). The CDR3 is CSVRGQDPYEQYF. The CDR3 DNA reads as TGCAGTGTACGGGGACAGGACCCATACGAGCAGTACTTC.

This clonotype was observed at least ten times. V usage is TRBV11-2 and J usage is TRBJ2-3; D gene uncertain. The ends were cut back, 3 bases at V and 1 base at J, with 5 bases in the middle. This CDR3 comprises 13 residues. Germline V lookup: CDR1 SGHAT, CDR2 FQNNGV. The CDR3 bases are TGTGCCAGCAGCTTCGGGCGCACAGATACGCAGTATTTT. It specifies CASSFGRTDTQYF.

This clonotype came up a few times. V is TRBV6-6 and J is TRBJ1-3; maybe TRBD1 (5 bases). The CDR3 totals 14 residues. Germline V gene lookup returns CDR1 MNHNY and CDR2 SVGAGI (reference sequence). V gave up 0 bases and J gave up 8 bases, with 11 bases separating them. The CDR3 sequence is CASSYSPREDTIYF. The DNA of the CDR3 is TGTGCCAGCAGTTACTCTCCCAGGGAGGACACCATATATTTT.

CDR3 sequence reads: CATPPGQDYGYTF. CDR3 DNA sequence: TGTGCCACGCCCCCGGGACAGGACTATGGCTACACCTTC. The rearrangement links TRBV2 to TRBJ1-2, with 8 bases lining up with TRBD1. Germline CDR1 SNHLY, CDR2 FYNNEI. CDR3 length: 13 amino acids. J lost 3 bases, V lost 10 bases, and 7 bases had no gene match.

The CDR3 sequence is CAIRKRERSYEQYF. In DNA, the CDR3 is TGTGCCATCCGTAAGCGGGAGAGGTCCTACGAGCAGTACTTC. The chain carries TRBV7-9 and TRBJ2-7; 8 bases line up with TRBD2. The J segment lost 1 base and the V segment lost 10 bases, leaving 9 bases of the junction unmatched. There are 14 residues in the CDR3. Germline CDR1 and CDR2: SEHNR and FQNEAQ (reference sequence).

This sequence joins TRBV11-2 and TRBJ2-7; a possible D gene is TRBD2 (6 bases). V shed 4 bases and J shed 2 bases, with 15 bases lying between them. From germline, CDR1 is SGHAT and CDR2 FQNNGV. This CDR3 has 15 amino acids. The CDR3 region is CASSWSPAGTYEQYF. The CDR3 nucleotides read TGTGCCAGCAGCTGGAGTCCAGCGGGCACCTACGAGCAGTACTTC.

A few counts support this clonotype. The chain joins TRBV7-8 to TRBJ1-1, with D tentatively TRBD1 (5 bases). The V end lost 5 bases, the J end lost 3 bases, and 13 bases lay between the germline ends. This CDR3 contains 14 residues. Germline CDR1 reads SGHVS; CDR2 reads FQNEAQ. The CDR3 here is CASSTGTADTEAFF. The CDR3 DNA reads as TGTGCCAGCAGCACTGGGACGGCTGACACTGAAGCTTTCTTT.

This chain links TRBV7-9 with TRBJ2-7, with D unresolved. Germline V gene sequence: CDR1 SEHNR, CDR2 FQNEAQ (reference sequence). Trimming left V 4 bases short and J 7 bases short, with 8 bases between. The CDR3 runs to 11 residues. DNA for the CDR3: TGTGCCAGCAGCTACTTGAGGGAGCAGTACTTC. As protein: CASSYLREQYF.

The chain joins TRBV5-6 to TRBJ2-5, with D unresolved. Trimming stripped 3 bases from V and 9 bases from J, with 18 bases between. The V gene's germline CDR1 is SGHDT and CDR2 YYEEEE. This CDR3 is built from 14 residues. This CDR3 is CASSWETASRPQYF. DNA of the CDR3: TGTGCCAGCAGCTGGGAAACAGCCTCTAGGCCCCAGTACTTC.

This clonotype was counted between two and nine times. The chain is built from TRBV7-9 and TRBJ2-3; D gene ambiguous. V was shortened by 5 bases and J by 0 bases, with 15 bases between the two germline ends. CDR3 length: 16 residues. CDR1 and CDR2 from the germline V gene are SEHNR and FQNEAQ (reference sequence). As DNA, the CDR3 is TGTGCCAGCAGCCCCACCCGAACGAGGAGCACAGATACGCAGTATTTT. It encodes CASSPTRTRSTDTQYF.

The rearrangement links TRBV19 to TRBJ2-7; TRBD1 aligns across 7 bases. The CDR3 contains 15 residues. V lost 5 bases, J lost 1 base, and 8 bases stayed unmatched. Germline CDR1 is LNHDA and CDR2 is SQIVND (reference sequence). DNA for the CDR3: TGTGCCAGTAGTGAGATTGGGACAGTGTCCTACGAGCAGTACTTC. Its protein is CASSEIGTVSYEQYF.

This rearrangement joins TRBV20-1 to TRBJ2-1, with D perhaps matching TRBD2 (6 bases). The germline gives CDR1 DFQATT, CDR2 SNEGSKA (reference sequence). With 6 bases removed from V and 3 bases from J, the gap between germline ends came to 9 bases. The CDR3 has 12 amino acids. CDR3 residues: CSAGGNYNEQFF. CDR3 coding DNA: TGCAGTGCCGGGGGAAACTACAATGAGCAGTTCTTC.

The chain uses TRBV20-1 and TRBJ2-7; the D is unclear. Germline CDR1 is DFQATT and CDR2 is SNEGSKA (reference sequence). The germline V and J ends were trimmed by 3 bases and 0 bases, with 18 bases remaining between them. The CDR3 sequence is 16 residues long. The CDR3 DNA reads TGCAGTGCTAGTTCCTTTGGGCAGAAGGCCTCCTACGAGCAGTACTTC. Encoded protein: CSASSFGQKASYEQYF.

This clonotype was counted only a few times. The V and J genes are TRBV7-8 and TRBJ2-3; 7 positions match TRBD2. The CDR3 contains 18 residues. The V and J ends lost 5 bases and 3 bases, in that order; junction bases with no gene match: 17. Germline loops: CDR1 SGHVS, CDR2 FQNEAQ. The CDR3 DNA is TGTGCCAGCAGCCTACCTTTTGGGGGAGGGCATCTGACAGATACGCAGTATTTT. This gives the protein CASSLPFGGGHLTDTQYF.